These 28 T cell receptor beta chains were all obtained from the same sample, sequenced in a study of low-dose radiotherapy and immunotherapy resistance in tumors. With TRAV- and TRBV-specific primers, first-strand cDNA was made, covering the alpha and beta chains. The authors amplified TCRs for about 18 PCR cycles with a constant-region primer and a V-primer adapter. TCRdb reanalysed the reads using MiXCR and keeps one entry per CDR3 protein. Of more than 6,000 distinct CDR3 sequences listed, 61% are singletons. The receptors here all came from a human donor with advanced metastatic prostate, ovarian, gallbladder or colorectal cancer (not recorded which). This table probably holds off-target reads from a library built for another chain.

This clonotype occurred a few times. J is TRBJ1-5 and V is TRBV15; maybe TRBD1 (5 bases). In germline, CDR1 is LNHNV, CDR2 YYDKDF (reference sequence). The CDR3 is 14 residues long. Between the trimmed V and J ends, which lost 0 bases and 6 bases, there was a span of 9 bases. The CDR3 nucleotides are TGTGCCACCAGCAGAGAGACAGCTCTTCAGCCCCAGCATTTT. Translation: CATSRETALQPQHF.

This clonotype was found a few times. V is TRBV6-2 or TRBV6-3 and J is TRBJ2-1; TRBD2 matches 12 bases. This CDR3 is 14 amino acids long. V was clipped by 4 bases and J by 9 bases; unmatched bases: 4. Per germline, CDR1 MNHEY and CDR2 SVGEGT. The DNA of the CDR3 is TGTGCCAGCAGTTCCTGGACTAGCGGGATTGAGCAGTTCTTC. Translating gives CASSSWTSGIEQFF.

The V and J genes are TRBV28 and TRBJ2-2, with 8 bases matching TRBD1. The V gene's germline CDR1 is MDHEN and CDR2 SYDVKM. With 3 bases clipped from V and 4 bases from J, the junction kept 13 bases outside the gene matches. The CDR3 is 18 residues long. DNA for the CDR3: TGTGCCAGCAGTTTGGCCGCTGGGGCAGGGGGCATCACCGGGGAGCTGTTTTTT. Its protein product is CASSLAAGAGGITGELFF.

This chain links TRBV14 with TRBJ2-1; TRBD2 matches at 13 bases. In germline, CDR1 is SGHDN, CDR2 FVKESK. J gave up 9 bases and V 3 bases, and 8 bases lay outside the gene matches. There are 16 residues in the CDR3. CDR3 nucleotides: TGTGCCAGCAGCCAGCGACTAGCGGGAGGAGGTGGTGAGCAGTTCTTC. Translation: CASSQRLAGGGGEQFF.

CDR3 loop: CASSSSNGFTEAFF. The CDR3 bases are TGTGCCAGCAGCTCGAGTAACGGGTTCACTGAAGCTTTCTTT. This chain uses TRBV9 with TRBJ1-1; D not certain. The length of the CDR3 is 14 residues. In germline, CDR1 is SGDLS, CDR2 YYNGEE. V shed 4 bases and J shed 4 bases, with 14 bases lying between them.

The CDR3: CASSQDTGGYTEAFF. CDR3 coding DNA: TGCGCCAGCAGCCAAGATACGGGGGGTTACACTGAAGCTTTCTTT. The J gene is TRBJ1-1, the V gene TRBV4-3; possible D gene TRBD1, 5 bases. CDR1 is LGHNA and CDR2 is YSLEER in the germline V gene. The CDR3 is 15 residues long. The V and J ends lost 0 bases and 3 bases respectively, with 11 bases between them.

This clonotype occurred a few times. The V gene is TRBV21-1, the J gene TRBJ2-1; TRBD1 is taken as the D call from the table, unchecked against the DNA. TRBV21-1 is noted as a pseudogene. The CDR3 is 17 residues long. In DNA form, the CDR3 reads TGTGCCAGCAGCAAAAGCTGGCAGGGTAACATCTACAATGAGCAGTTCTTC. This codes for CASSKSWQGNIYNEQFF.

The chain has TRBV6-1 and TRBJ1-1; TRBD1 might be the D (5 bases). Germline CDR1 reads MNHNS; CDR2 reads SASEGT. With 1 base removed from V and 0 bases from J, the gap between germline ends came to 9 bases. There are 15 residues in the CDR3. CDR3 sequence (DNA): TGTGCCAGCAGTGAAGGAACAGGAGTGAACACTGAAGCTTTCTTT. The encoded protein is CASSEGTGVNTEAFF.

The chain uses TRBV19 and TRBJ2-4; 8 bases fit TRBD1. The CDR3 consists of 14 residues. CDR1 is LNHDA and CDR2 is SQIVND in the germline V gene (reference sequence). The trim removed 6 bases at V and 6 bases at J, leaving 7 bases unmatched. CDR3 DNA sequence: TGTGCCAGTAGACAGGGGGGCGAGGGAAACATTCAGTACTTC. It codes for CASRQGGEGNIQYF.

The chain uses TRBV5-6 and TRBJ2-4, with 9 nucleotides matching TRBD1. Trimming took 2 bases from V and 8 from J; bases not matched to a gene: 5. CDR3 length: 14 amino acids. Germline CDR1 is SGHDT and CDR2 is YYEEEE. The chain's CDR3 is CASSFWTGEYIQYF. In DNA, the CDR3 is TGTGCCAGCAGCTTTTGGACAGGGGAGTACATTCAGTACTTC. Drawing the rest from reference TRBV5-6 and TRBJ2-4, the complete variable domain is DAGVTQSPTHLIKTRGQQVTLRCSPKSGHDTVSWYQQALGQGPQFIFQYYEEEERQRGNFPDRFSGHQFPNYSSELNVNALLLGDSALYLCASSFWTGEYIQYFGAGTRLSVL.

This clonotype was picked up a small number of times. This chain links TRBV6-2 or TRBV6-3 with TRBJ1-5; 8 bases fit TRBD1. This CDR3 spans 13 amino acids. After removal of 4 bases from V and 7 bases from J, the junction contained 3 bases not matched to a gene. Germline CDR1 and CDR2: MNHEY and SVGEGT. CDR3 amino acids: CASSSGGWQPQHF. CDR3 nucleotide sequence: TGTGCCAGCAGTTCAGGGGGCTGGCAGCCCCAGCATTTT.

This clonotype was observed a handful of times. The rearrangement links TRBV7-2 to TRBJ2-2, with D uncertain. V was clipped by 2 bases and J by 6 bases, with 7 bases between them. This CDR3 contains 13 residues. The germline CDR1 and CDR2 sequences are SGHTA and FQGNSA. CDR3: CASSLHQAGELFF. The DNA of the CDR3 is TGTGCCAGCAGCTTACATCAGGCCGGGGAGCTGTTTTTT.

V is TRBV7-2 and J is TRBJ1-1; D unclear. Germline assignment: CDR1 SGHTA and CDR2 FQGNSA. Trimming removed 1 base at V and 0 bases at J, with 9 bases between. The CDR3 is 15 amino acids. The CDR3 sequence is CASSLVLGLNTEAFF. CDR3 DNA: TGTGCCAGCAGCTTAGTTCTGGGCTTGAACACTGAAGCTTTCTTT.

V usage is TRBV7-6 and J usage is TRBJ1-6; 7 bases agree with TRBD1. The CDR3 is 14 residues long. V lost 3 bases, J lost 9 bases, and 5 bases stayed unmatched. CDR1 and CDR2 (germline): SGHVS, FNYEAQ. CDR3 residues: CASSFQGEGSPLHF. For the CDR3, the DNA is TGTGCCAGCAGCTTCCAGGGGGAGGGTTCACCCCTCCACTTT. Full variable domain (rest looked up from reference TRBV7-6 and TRBJ1-6): GAGVSQSPRYKVTKRGQDVALRCDPISGHVSLYWYRQALGQGPEFLTYFNYEAQQDKSGLPNDRFSAERPEGSISTLTIQRTEQRDSAMYRCASSFQGEGSPLHFGNGTRLTVT.

The chain is built from TRBV28 and TRBJ1-5; perhaps TRBD1 as D (5 bases). This CDR3 region has 14 residues. Germline V gives CDR1 MDHEN, CDR2 SYDVKM. The V gene lost 5 bases and the J gene lost 3 bases, with 11 bases spanning the gap. The CDR3 protein is CASSIPGLNQPQHF. The CDR3 nucleotides read TGTGCCAGCAGTATACCGGGGCTCAATCAGCCCCAGCATTTT.

The CDR3 nucleotides read TGTGCCAGCAGTTTATGGACTGGCGGAGAGACCCAGTACTTC. This codes for CASSLWTGGETQYF. The chain recombines TRBV28 with TRBJ2-5; no firm D call. V lost 0 bases to trimming and J lost 4 bases, with 9 bases between them. The CDR3 loop spans 14 amino acids. CDR1 is MDHEN, CDR2 SYDVKM, per germline.

The V and J genes are TRBV24-1 and TRBJ2-5; 7 bases fit TRBD2. Germline CDR1 is KGHDR and CDR2 is SFDVKD. The J segment lost 5 bases and the V segment lost 4 bases, leaving 3 bases of the junction unmatched. This CDR3 has 13 amino acids. This CDR3 reads CATSDGGKETQYF. In DNA, the CDR3 is TGTGCCACCAGTGACGGGGGGAAGGAGACCCAGTACTTC.

This chain links TRBV9 with TRBJ1-2; no firm D call. CDR1 SGDLS and CDR2 YYNGEE come from the germline V gene. V gave up 3 bases and J gave up 8 bases, with 11 bases separating them. CDR3 size: 12 residues. CDR3 coding DNA: TGTGCCAGCAGCGCTTCGTCGACGGGCTACACCTTC. Residues: CASSASSTGYTF.

The V and J genes are TRBV9 and TRBJ2-1, with TRBD2 matching 16 bases. With 4 bases clipped from V and 4 bases from J, the junction kept 8 bases outside the gene matches. The length of the CDR3 is 18 residues. Germline V gene sequence: CDR1 SGDLS, CDR2 YYNGEE. CDR3 sequence: CASSLGLAGGHWYNEQFF. CDR3 DNA sequence: TGTGCCAGCAGCCTGGGACTAGCGGGGGGGCATTGGTACAATGAGCAGTTCTTC.

The rearrangement uses TRBV13 and TRBJ1-2; 10 positions agree with TRBD1. Germline CDR1 PRHDT, CDR2 FYEKMQ (reference sequence). CDR3 length equals 18 residues. J lost 7 bases, V lost 5 bases, and 19 bases had no gene match. For the CDR3, the DNA is TGTGCCAGCAGCCCCCGCGAAGTCCGGGACAGGGGAGCAGGTGGCTACACCTTC. Encoded protein: CASSPREVRDRGAGGYTF.

V and J are TRBV4-1 and TRBJ2-3; D is unresolved. The CDR3 contains 14 residues. Germline V gene lookup returns CDR1 MGHRA and CDR2 YSYEKL. The V and J ends lost 1 base and 2 bases respectively, with 7 bases between them. CDR3 amino acids: CASSQGYSTDTQYF. The DNA of the CDR3 is TGCGCCAGCAGCCAAGGTTACTCCACAGATACGCAGTATTTT.

The V and J genes are TRBV4-2 and TRBJ2-1; 15 positions agree with TRBD2. Germline loops: CDR1 LGHNA, CDR2 YNFKEQ. The length of the CDR3 is 16 residues. After removal of 0 bases from V and 7 bases from J, the junction contained 1 base not matched to a gene. The CDR3 DNA is TGTGCCAGCAGCCAAGATGGGACTAGCGGGGGGAATGAGCAGTTCTTC. Protein sequence: CASSQDGTSGGNEQFF.

This sequence joins TRBV6-1 and TRBJ1-5; D remains ambiguous. Trimming stripped 0 bases from V and 7 bases from J, with 10 bases between. There are 14 residues in the CDR3. Germline V gene data show CDR1 as MNHNS and CDR2 as SASEGT. CDR3 amino acids: CASSEAGKGQPQHF. The CDR3 DNA reads TGTGCCAGCAGTGAAGCAGGGAAAGGACAGCCCCAGCATTTT.

This chain joins TRBV28 and TRBJ1-2; the match to TRBD1 covers 8 bases. The CDR3 consists of 17 residues. Losses at the gene ends were 2 bases for V and 4 bases for J; bases not matched to a gene: 12. CDR1 is MDHEN, CDR2 SYDVKM, per germline. DNA for the CDR3: TGTGCCAGCAGTTTAAGGGGTTACAGGGGGTTCCTCTATGGCTACACCTTC. It yields the protein CASSLRGYRGFLYGYTF.

This chain connects TRBV28 to TRBJ1-2, with D possibly being TRBD1 (6 bases). V was pared by 7 bases and J by 1 base, with 19 bases between. Germline V gene sequence: CDR1 MDHEN, CDR2 SYDVKM. This CDR3 is built from 16 residues. CDR3 nucleotides: TGTGCCAGCACCTACGGGGGGGCAGAGATTAACTATGGCTACACCTTC. Translation gives CASTYGGAEINYGYTF.

The rearrangement joins TRBV12-3 or TRBV12-4 to TRBJ1-2, with 9 bases lining up with TRBD1. V gave up 5 bases and J gave up 4 bases; unmatched junction bases: 14. CDR3 length: 17 amino acids. Here the CDR3 DNA reads TGTGCCAGCAGTGCACGACAGGGGGTAGGCTTCGGCTATGGCTACACCTTC. It translates to CASSARQGVGFGYGYTF.

The chain is built from TRBV27 and TRBJ1-6; 8 bases agree with TRBD1. This CDR3 spans 14 amino acids. The V segment lost 5 bases and the J segment 10 bases; nucleotides outside the gene matches: 7. The germline V gene encodes CDR1 MNHEY and CDR2 SMNVEV (reference sequence). The CDR3 reads CASSDRGIGSPLHF. The DNA for the CDR3 is TGTGCCAGCAGTGACAGGGGAATTGGATCACCCCTCCACTTT.

This rearrangement joins TRBV29-1 to TRBJ2-1; TRBD2 matches at 8 bases. This CDR3 is built from 16 residues. CDR1 and CDR2 from the germline V gene are SQVTM and ANQGSEA. Trimming removed 6 bases from V and 0 bases from J; junction bases left unmatched: 10. CDR3 bases: TGCAGCGTCGGTACGTTAGCGGGACCCTCCTACAATGAGCAGTTCTTC. Translation: CSVGTLAGPSYNEQFF.